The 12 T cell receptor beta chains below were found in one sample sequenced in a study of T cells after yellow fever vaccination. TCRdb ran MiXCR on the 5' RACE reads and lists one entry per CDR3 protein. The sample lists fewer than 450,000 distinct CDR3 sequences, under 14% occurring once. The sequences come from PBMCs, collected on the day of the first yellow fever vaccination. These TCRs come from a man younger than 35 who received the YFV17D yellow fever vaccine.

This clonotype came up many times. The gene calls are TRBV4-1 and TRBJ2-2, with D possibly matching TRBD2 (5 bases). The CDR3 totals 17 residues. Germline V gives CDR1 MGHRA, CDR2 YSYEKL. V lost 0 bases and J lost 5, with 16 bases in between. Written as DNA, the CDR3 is TGCGCCAGCAGCCAAGAATTTTGGACTCTGAGTACCGGGGAGCTGTTTTTT. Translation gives CASSQEFWTLSTGELFF.

CDR3 nucleotides: TGTGCCAGCAGACGTTCCGGGACCCTTCCCGGTACGCAGTATTTT. As protein: CASRRSGTLPGTQYF. The V gene is TRBV5-4, the J gene TRBJ2-3, with D perhaps assigned TRBD1 or TRBD2 (5 bases each). The germline gives CDR1 SGHNT, CDR2 YYREEE (reference sequence). The CDR3 consists of 15 residues. V was cut by 5 bases and J by 8 bases, with 21 bases left in between.

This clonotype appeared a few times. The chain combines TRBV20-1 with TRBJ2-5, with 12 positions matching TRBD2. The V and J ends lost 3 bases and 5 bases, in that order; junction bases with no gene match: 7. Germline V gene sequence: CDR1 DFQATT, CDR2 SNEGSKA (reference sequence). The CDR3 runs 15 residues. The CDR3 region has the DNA TGCAGTGCTAGGCCCCTAGCGGGGGGGCCGGAGACCCAGTACTTC. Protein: CSARPLAGGPETQYF.

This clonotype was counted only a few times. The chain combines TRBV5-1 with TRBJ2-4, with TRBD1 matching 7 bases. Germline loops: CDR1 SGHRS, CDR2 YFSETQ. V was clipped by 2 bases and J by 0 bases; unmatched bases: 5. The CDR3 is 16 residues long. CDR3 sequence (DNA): TGCGCCAGCAGCTTAGGGGGACAGCTAGCCAAAAACATTCAGTACTTC. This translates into CASSLGGQLAKNIQYF.

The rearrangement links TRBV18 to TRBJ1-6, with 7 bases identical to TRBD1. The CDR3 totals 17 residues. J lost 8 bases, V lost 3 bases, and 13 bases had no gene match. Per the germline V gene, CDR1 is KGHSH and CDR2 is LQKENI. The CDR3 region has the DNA TGTGCCAGCTCACCCCTCGGGCGGGACAGCTCTTATTCACCCCTCCACTTT. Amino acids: CASSPLGRDSSYSPLHF.

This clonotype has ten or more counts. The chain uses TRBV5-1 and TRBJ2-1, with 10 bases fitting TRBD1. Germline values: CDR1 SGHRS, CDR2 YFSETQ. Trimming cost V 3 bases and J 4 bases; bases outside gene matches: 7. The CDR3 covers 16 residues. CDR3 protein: CASSWTPGQGYNEQFF. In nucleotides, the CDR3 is TGCGCCAGCAGCTGGACGCCGGGACAGGGGTACAATGAGCAGTTCTTC.

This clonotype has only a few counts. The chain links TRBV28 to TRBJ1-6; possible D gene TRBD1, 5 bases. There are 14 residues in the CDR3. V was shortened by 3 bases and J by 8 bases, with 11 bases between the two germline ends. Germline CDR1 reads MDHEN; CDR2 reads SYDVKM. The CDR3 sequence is CASSFGGMYSPLHF. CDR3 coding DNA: TGTGCCAGCAGTTTCGGGGGGATGTATTCACCCCTCCACTTT.

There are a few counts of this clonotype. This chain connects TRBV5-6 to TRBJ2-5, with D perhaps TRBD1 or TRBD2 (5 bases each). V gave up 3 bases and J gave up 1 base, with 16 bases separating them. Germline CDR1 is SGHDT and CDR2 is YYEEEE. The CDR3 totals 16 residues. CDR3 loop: CASSWNLRDGQETQYF. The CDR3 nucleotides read TGTGCCAGCAGCTGGAACCTACGGGACGGCCAAGAGACCCAGTACTTC.

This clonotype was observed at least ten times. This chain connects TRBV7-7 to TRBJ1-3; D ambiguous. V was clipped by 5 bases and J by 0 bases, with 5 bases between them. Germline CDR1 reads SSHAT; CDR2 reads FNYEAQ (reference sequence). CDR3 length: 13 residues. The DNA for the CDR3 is TGTGCCAGCAGCCCGAGCTCTGGAAACACCATATATTTT. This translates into CASSPSSGNTIYF.

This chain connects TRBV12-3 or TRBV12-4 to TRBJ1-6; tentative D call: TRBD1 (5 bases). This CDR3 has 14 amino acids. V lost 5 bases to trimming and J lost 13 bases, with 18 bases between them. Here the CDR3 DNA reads TGTGCCAGCAGTCTAGACAGCACCTATGGGCCCCTCCACTTT. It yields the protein CASSLDSTYGPLHF.

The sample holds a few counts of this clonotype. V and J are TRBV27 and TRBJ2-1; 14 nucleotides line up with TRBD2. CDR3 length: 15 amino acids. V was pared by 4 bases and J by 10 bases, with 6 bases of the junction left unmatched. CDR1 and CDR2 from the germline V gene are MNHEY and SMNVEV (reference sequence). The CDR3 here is CASSSGTSGGGEQFF. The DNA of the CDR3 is TGTGCCAGCAGTTCGGGGACTAGCGGGGGCGGGGAGCAGTTCTTC.

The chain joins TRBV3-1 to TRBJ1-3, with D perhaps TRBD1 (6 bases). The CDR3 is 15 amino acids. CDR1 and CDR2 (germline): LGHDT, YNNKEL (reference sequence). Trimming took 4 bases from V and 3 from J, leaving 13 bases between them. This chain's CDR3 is CASSPGARGGNTIYF. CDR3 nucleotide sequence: TGTGCCAGCAGCCCAGGGGCCCGAGGTGGAAACACCATATATTTT.